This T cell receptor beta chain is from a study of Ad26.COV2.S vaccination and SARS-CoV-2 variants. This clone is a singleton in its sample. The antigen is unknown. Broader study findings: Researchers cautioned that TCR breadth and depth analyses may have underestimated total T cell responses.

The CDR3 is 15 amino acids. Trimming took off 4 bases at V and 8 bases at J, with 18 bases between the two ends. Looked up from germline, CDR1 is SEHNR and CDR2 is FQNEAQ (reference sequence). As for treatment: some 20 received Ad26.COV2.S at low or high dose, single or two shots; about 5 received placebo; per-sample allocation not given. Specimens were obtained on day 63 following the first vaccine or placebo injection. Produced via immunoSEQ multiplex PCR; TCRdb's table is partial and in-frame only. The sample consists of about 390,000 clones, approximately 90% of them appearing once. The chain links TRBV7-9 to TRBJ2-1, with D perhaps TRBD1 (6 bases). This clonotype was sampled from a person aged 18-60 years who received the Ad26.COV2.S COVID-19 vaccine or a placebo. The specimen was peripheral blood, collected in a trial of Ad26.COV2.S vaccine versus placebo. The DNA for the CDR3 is TGTGCCAGCAGCTCGCTGGATGAGGGGGTCGATGAGCAGTTCTTC. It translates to CASSSLDEGVDEQFF.